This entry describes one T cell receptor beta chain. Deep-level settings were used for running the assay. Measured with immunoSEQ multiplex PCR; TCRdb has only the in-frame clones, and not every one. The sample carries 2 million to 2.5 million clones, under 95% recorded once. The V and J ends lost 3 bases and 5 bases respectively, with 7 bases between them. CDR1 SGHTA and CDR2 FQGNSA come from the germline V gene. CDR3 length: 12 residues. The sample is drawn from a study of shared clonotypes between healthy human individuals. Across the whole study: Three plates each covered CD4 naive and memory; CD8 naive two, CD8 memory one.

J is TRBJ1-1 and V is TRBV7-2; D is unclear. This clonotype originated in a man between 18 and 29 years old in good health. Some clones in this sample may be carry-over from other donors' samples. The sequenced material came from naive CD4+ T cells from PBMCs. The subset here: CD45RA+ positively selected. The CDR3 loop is CASSLGRTEAFF. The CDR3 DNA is TGTGCCAGCAGCTTGGGTCGGACTGAAGCTTTCTTT.